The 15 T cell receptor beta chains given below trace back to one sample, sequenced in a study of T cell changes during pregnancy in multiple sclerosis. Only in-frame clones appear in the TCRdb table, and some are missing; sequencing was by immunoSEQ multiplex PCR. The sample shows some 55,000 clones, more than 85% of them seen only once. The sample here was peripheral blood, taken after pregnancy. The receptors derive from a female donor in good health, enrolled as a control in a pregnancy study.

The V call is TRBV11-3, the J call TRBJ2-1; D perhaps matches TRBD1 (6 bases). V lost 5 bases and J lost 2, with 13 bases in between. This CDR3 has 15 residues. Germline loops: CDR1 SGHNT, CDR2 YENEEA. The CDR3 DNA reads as TGTGCCAGCAGCATATCAGGGGAGCCCTACAATGAGCAGTTCTTC. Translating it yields CASSISGEPYNEQFF.

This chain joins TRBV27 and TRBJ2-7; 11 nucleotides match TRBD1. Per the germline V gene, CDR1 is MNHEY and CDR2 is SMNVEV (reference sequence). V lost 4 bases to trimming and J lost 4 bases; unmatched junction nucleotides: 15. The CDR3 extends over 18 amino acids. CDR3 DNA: TGTGCCAGCAGTTCCAATAGACTCCGGGACAGGGGGGGGTACGAGCAGTACTTC. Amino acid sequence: CASSSNRLRDRGGYEQYF.

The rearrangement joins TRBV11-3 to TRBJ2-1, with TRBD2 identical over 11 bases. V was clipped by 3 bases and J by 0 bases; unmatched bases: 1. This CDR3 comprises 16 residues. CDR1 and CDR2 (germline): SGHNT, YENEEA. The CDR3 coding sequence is TGTGCCAGCAGCTTCACTAGCGGGGGCTCCTACAATGAGCAGTTCTTC. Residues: CASSFTSGGSYNEQFF. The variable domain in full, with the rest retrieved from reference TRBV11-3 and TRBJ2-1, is EAGVVQSPRYKIIEKKQPVAFWCNPISGHNTLYWYLQNLGQGPELLIRYENEEAVDDSQLPKDRFSAERLKGVDSTLKIQPAELGDSAVYLCASSFTSGGSYNEQFFGPGTRLTVL.

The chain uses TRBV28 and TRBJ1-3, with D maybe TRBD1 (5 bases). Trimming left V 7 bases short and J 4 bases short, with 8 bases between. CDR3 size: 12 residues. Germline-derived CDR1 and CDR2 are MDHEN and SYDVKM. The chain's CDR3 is CASTGDGNTIYF. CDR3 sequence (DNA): TGTGCCAGCACGGGGGACGGAAACACCATATATTTT.

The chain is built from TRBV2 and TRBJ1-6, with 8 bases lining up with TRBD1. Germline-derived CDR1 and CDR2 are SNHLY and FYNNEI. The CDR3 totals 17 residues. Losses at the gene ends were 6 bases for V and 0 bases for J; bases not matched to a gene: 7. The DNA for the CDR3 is TGTGCCAGCAGGGGGACAGGCCCCCTCTCCTATAATTCACCCCTCCACTTT. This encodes CASRGTGPLSYNSPLHF.

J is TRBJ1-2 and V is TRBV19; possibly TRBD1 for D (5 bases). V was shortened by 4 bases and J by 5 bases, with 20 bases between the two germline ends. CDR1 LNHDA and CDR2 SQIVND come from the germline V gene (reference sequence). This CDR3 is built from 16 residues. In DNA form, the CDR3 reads TGTGCCAGTAGTACACCAACGGTCGGGGAGGGGTATGGCTACACCTTC. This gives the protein CASSTPTVGEGYGYTF.

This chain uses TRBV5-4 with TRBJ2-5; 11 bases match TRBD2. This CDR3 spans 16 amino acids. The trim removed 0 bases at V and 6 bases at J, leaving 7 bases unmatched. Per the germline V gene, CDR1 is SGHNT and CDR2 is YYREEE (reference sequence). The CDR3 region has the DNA TGTGCCAGCAGCTTGGGTCTAGCGGGAGGAGGAAAGACCCAGTACTTC. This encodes CASSLGLAGGGKTQYF.

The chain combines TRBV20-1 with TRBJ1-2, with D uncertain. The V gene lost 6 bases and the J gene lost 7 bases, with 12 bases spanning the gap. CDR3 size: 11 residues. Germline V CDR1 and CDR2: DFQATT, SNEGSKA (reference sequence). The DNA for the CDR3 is TGCAGTGCCGCCCTCACAAGTGGCTACACCTTC. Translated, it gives CSAALTSGYTF.

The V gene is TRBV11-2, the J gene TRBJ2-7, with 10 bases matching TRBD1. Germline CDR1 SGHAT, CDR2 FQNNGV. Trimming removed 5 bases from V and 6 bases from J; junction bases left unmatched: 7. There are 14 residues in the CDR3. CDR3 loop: CASSPRTGGVEQYF. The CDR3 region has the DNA TGTGCCAGCAGCCCGCGGACAGGGGGTGTCGAGCAGTACTTC.

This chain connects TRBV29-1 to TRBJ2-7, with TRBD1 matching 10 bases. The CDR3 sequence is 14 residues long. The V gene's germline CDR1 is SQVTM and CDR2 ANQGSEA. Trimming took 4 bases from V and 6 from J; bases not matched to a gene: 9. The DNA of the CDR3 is TGCAGCGTTGTATCCTGGACAGGGGGTTCCGAGCAGTACTTC. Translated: CSVVSWTGGSEQYF.

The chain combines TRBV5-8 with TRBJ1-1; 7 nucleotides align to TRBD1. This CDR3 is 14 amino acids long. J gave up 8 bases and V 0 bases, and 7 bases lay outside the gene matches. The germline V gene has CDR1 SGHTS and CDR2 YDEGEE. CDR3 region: CASSLEGASAEAFF. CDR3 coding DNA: TGTGCCAGCAGCTTGGAGGGGGCGTCAGCCGAAGCTTTCTTT.

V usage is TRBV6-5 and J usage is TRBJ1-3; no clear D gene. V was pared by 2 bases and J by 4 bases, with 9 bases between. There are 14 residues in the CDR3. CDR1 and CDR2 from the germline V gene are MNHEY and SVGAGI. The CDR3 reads CASSYTAGGNTIYF. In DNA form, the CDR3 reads TGTGCCAGCAGTTACACGGCGGGGGGAAACACCATATATTTT.

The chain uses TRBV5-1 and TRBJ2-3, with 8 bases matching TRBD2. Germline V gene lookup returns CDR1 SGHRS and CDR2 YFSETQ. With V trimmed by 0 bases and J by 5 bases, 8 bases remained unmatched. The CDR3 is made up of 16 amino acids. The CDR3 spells CASSLDRGGGRDTQYF. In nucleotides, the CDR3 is TGCGCCAGCAGCTTGGATCGGGGGGGCGGAAGAGATACGCAGTATTTT. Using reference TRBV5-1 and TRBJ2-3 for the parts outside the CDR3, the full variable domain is KAGVTQTPRYLIKTRGQQVTLSCSPISGHRSVSWYQQTPGQGLQFLFEYFSETQRNKGNFPGRFSGRQFSNSRSEMNVSTLELGDSALYLCASSLDRGGGRDTQYFGPGTRLTVL.

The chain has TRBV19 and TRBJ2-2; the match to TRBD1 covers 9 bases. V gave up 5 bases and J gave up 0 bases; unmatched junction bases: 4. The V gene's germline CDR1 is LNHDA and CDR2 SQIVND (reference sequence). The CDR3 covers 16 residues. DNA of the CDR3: TGTGCCAGTAGTCTCAGGACAGGGGCGAACACCGGGGAGCTGTTTTTT. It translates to CASSLRTGANTGELFF.

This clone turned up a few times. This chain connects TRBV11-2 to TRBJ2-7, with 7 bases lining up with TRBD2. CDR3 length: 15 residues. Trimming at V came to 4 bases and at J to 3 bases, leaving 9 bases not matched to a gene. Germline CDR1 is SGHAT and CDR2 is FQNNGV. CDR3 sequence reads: CASSSNSGRIYEQYF. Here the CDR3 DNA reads TGTGCCAGCAGCTCAAATTCCGGGAGGATCTACGAGCAGTACTTC. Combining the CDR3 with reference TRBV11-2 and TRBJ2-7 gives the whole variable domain EAGVAQSPRYKIIEKRQSVAFWCNPISGHATLYWYQQILGQGPKLLIQFQNNGVVDDSQLPKDRFSAERLKGVDSTLKIQPAKLEDSAVYLCASSSNSGRIYEQYFGPGTRLTVT.